The 4 T cell receptor beta chains presented below share a single source sample, sequenced in a study of cytomegalovirus exposure and HLA in healthy donors. The study ran its PCR with 60 Vbeta and 13 Jbeta primers. The protocol was immunoSEQ multiplex PCR, while the TCRdb copy is restricted to in-frame clones and leaves out a portion. The repertoire holds under 95,000 clones, roughly 80% seen once, with approximately 2% in the top ten. The sequenced material came from PBMCs. The receptors come from a man between 40 and 49 years old in good health and CMV-seronegative.

The chain combines TRBV21-1 with TRBJ2-3; TRBD2 is taken as the D call from the table, unchecked against the DNA. TRBV21-1 is an annotated pseudogene. CDR3 length equals 17 residues. CDR3 nucleotides: TGTGCCAGCAGCAAAGAGGAGCGGGGCATATGTGCAGATACGCAGTATTTT. This encodes CASSKEERGICADTQYF.

The rearrangement joins TRBV5-6 to TRBJ1-5; tentatively, D is TRBD1 (5 bases). V was trimmed by 4 bases and J by 3 bases, leaving 17 bases between them. Germline CDR1 SGHDT, CDR2 YYEEEE. The CDR3 is 16 amino acids. The DNA for the CDR3 is TGTGCCAGCAGCGAGTCATGGACACAACACAATCAGCCCCAGCATTTT. Translated, it gives CASSESWTQHNQPQHF.

The chain uses TRBV9 and TRBJ2-7, with TRBD1 matching 8 bases. V was clipped by 4 bases and J by 6 bases; unmatched bases: 12. The CDR3 loop spans 15 amino acids. Germline lookup yields CDR1 SGDLS and CDR2 YYNGEE. The CDR3 DNA is TGTGCCAGCAGCATTTTTCCAGGGGGCAGGAGCGAGCAGTACTTC. Its protein product is CASSIFPGGRSEQYF.

The rearrangement links TRBV9 to TRBJ1-3, with no clear D. CDR3 size: 15 residues. Trimming took off 1 base at V and 1 base at J, with 9 bases between the two ends. CDR1 SGDLS and CDR2 YYNGEE come from the germline V gene. The CDR3 sequence: CASSVSHYSGNTIYF. CDR3 nucleotides: TGTGCCAGCAGCGTAAGTCACTATTCTGGAAACACCATATATTTT.